Listed below are T cell receptor beta chains from one sample, sequenced in a study of early T cells in non-severe SARS-CoV-2 infection. One entry per CDR3 protein results from TCRdb running MiXCR on the 5' RACE reads. This table has about 69,000 distinct CDR3 sequences, roughly 10% appearing once. Sequencing was done on a sample of whole blood. Every receptor here comes from an adult who was a healthcare worker with PCR-confirmed SARS-CoV-2 infection or an uninfected control (not recorded which). The CDR3 runs from the conserved cysteine through the conserved F or W. Fields, in order: V gene, J gene, clone size, D gene, CDR3 DNA, CDR3 protein. D genes are given only for firm matches. Clone size is stated in some rows and not others, as once, few, many or a class when expanded.

TRBV6-6	TRBJ1-2	NA	TRBD1	TGTGCCAGCAGTCAAACAGGGGGCTGGACTAACTATGGCTACACCTTC	CASSQTGGWTNYGYTF
TRBV18	TRBJ1-1	few	NA	TGTGCCAGTGCCACGGGGGCAAACACTGAAGCTTTCTTT	CASATGANTEAFF
TRBV7-9	TRBJ2-3	many	TRBD1	TGTGCCAGCAGCCCTTGGGACAGGGGTGATACGCAGTATTTT	CASSPWDRGDTQYF
TRBV4-3	TRBJ2-5	NA	NA	TGCGCCAGCAGCCAGGGCGGGGGCGGGGCCCAAGAGACCCAGTACTTC	CASSQGGGGAQETQYF
TRBV11-2	TRBJ2-1	many	TRBD1	TGTGCCAGCAGCCGAGGTAGGATGAGGACAGGGGGGGATGAGCAGTTCTTC	CASSRGRMRTGGDEQFF
TRBV5-1	TRBJ2-3	NA	NA	TGCGCCAGCAGCTTGGTTCCCTCAGATACGCAGTATTTT	CASSLVPSDTQYF
TRBV7-9	TRBJ2-1	NA	NA	TGTGCCAGCACCGGTCCTGGGAATGAGCAGTTCTTC	CASTGPGNEQFF
TRBV6-1	TRBJ2-2	many	NA	TGTGCCAGCAGTGAACTCAACGGACATTCGAACGGGGAGCTGTTTTTT	CASSELNGHSNGELFF
TRBV2	TRBJ2-7	many	NA	TGTGCCAGCAGTCCCGGGCCCTACGAGCAGTACTTC	CASSPGPYEQYF
TRBV5-1	TRBJ2-1	many	TRBD1	TGCGCCAGCAGCACGGACAGGGTTGGCTACAATGAGCAGTTCTTC	CASSTDRVGYNEQFF
TRBV3-1	TRBJ1-3	NA	NA	TGTGCCAGCAGCCCCGGGGTGGGGCCGAGCTCTGGAAACACCATATATTTT	CASSPGVGPSSGNTIYF
TRBV20-1	TRBJ2-4	many	NA	TGCAGTGCTAGAGAGGGTGGCGTAGCCAAAAACATTCAGTACTTC	CSAREGGVAKNIQYF
TRBV7-9	TRBJ2-7	NA	TRBD1	TGTGCCAGCAGCTCCGGGACAGGGTATTACGAGCAGTACTTC	CASSSGTGYYEQYF
TRBV12-3/TRBV12-4	TRBJ2-2	NA	TRBD1	TGTGCCAGCAGACAGGGGAAGGCCGGGGAGCTGTTTTTT	CASRQGKAGELFF
TRBV6-2/TRBV6-3	TRBJ1-2	few	NA	TGTGCCAGCAGTTACTGGACCGATGGCTACACCTTC	CASSYWTDGYTF
TRBV9	TRBJ2-7	few	NA	TGTGCCAGCAGCGCCTGGGGGACCCCCTACGAGCAGTACTTC	CASSAWGTPYEQYF
TRBV5-6	TRBJ1-5	many	NA	TGTGCCAGCAGCTTTGGACGAAATCAGCCCCAGCATTTT	CASSFGRNQPQHF
TRBV24-1	TRBJ2-1	many	NA	TGTGCCACCAGTGATGCCAGGCGTCTAGCGAAGTACAATGAGCAGTTCTTC	CATSDARRLAKYNEQFF
TRBV5-5	TRBJ2-3	many	NA	TGTGCCAGCAGCTTGGACGGAACTAGCACAGATACGCAGTATTTT	CASSLDGTSTDTQYF
TRBV7-2	TRBJ2-2	many	TRBD2	TGTGCCAGCAGAACTAGCGGGAGTACCGGGGAGCTGTTTTTT	CASRTSGSTGELFF
TRBV11-2	TRBJ2-7	many	NA	TGTGCCAGCAGCTTAGACCCCAGCTCCTACGAGCAGTACTTC	CASSLDPSSYEQYF
TRBV12-3/TRBV12-4	TRBJ1-1	NA	NA	TGTGCCAGCAGGCCGACAGGAAGTACTAGCACTGAAGCTTTCTTT	CASRPTGSTSTEAFF
TRBV3-1	TRBJ2-7	NA	NA	TGTGCCAGCAGTCACTCTGGGCGAGAAGGCGAGCAGTACTTC	CASSHSGREGEQYF
TRBV6-5	TRBJ1-2	few	TRBD1	TGTGCCAGCAGCCGGCGGTTGGACAGGGGCTCGAATGGCTACACCTTC	CASSRRLDRGSNGYTF
TRBV7-2	TRBJ2-3	many	TRBD2	TGTGCCAGCAGCCCGGTAGCGGGGGCGGCAGATACGCAGTATTTT	CASSPVAGAADTQYF
TRBV5-4	TRBJ1-2	many	TRBD1	TGTGCCAGCAGCTGGGACAGGGTGAGAGGCTACACCTTC	CASSWDRVRGYTF
TRBV25-1	TRBJ1-2	many	TRBD1	TGTGCCAGCAGAAAGGGACAGGAAAACTATGGCTACACCTTC	CASRKGQENYGYTF
TRBV6-6	TRBJ2-1	NA	TRBD2	TGTGCCAGCAGTTACGAAGGCGGGGGATTTTACAATGAGCAGTTCTTC	CASSYEGGGFYNEQFF
TRBV12-3/TRBV12-4	TRBJ2-6	NA	NA	TGTGCCAGCAGGCCCAAGGGGGTCGGGGTCAACGTCCTGACTTTC	CASRPKGVGVNVLTF
TRBV6-1	TRBJ2-1	NA	NA	TGTGCCAGCAGTGAACTAATGGGGTTCTTC	CASSELMGFF
TRBV2	TRBJ1-4	NA	NA	TGTGCCAGCAGACAGGCCACTGAAAAACTGTTTTTT	CASRQATEKLFF
TRBV14	TRBJ2-3	NA	NA	TGTGCCAGCAGCCCAAGGGACTTCGGCACAGATACGCAGTATTTT	CASSPRDFGTDTQYF
TRBV29-1	TRBJ1-1	many	NA	TGCAGCGTTGAAGTGTCGGGTCGGAACACTGAAGCTTTCTTT	CSVEVSGRNTEAFF
TRBV5-6	TRBJ2-2	few	TRBD2	TGTGCCAGCAGCTTGGAACTAGCGGGAGCCACCGGGGAGCTGTTTTTT	CASSLELAGATGELFF
TRBV6-2/TRBV6-3	TRBJ1-1	many	TRBD1	TGTGCCAGCAGGGCGCTCGACAGGGGCACTGAAGCTTTCTTT	CASRALDRGTEAFF
TRBV7-2	TRBJ2-7	NA	TRBD2	TGTGCCAGCAGCTTAGCGGGCGGGAGCTCCTACGAGCAGTACTTC	CASSLAGGSSYEQYF
TRBV6-5	TRBJ1-2	many	NA	TGTGCCAGCAGTTCCGGACAGCGATTGGGCGGCTACACCTTC	CASSSGQRLGGYTF
TRBV5-4	TRBJ2-5	few	NA	TGTGCCAGCAGCTTTACCGGGACTGCGGGGAAAGAGACCCAGTACTTC	CASSFTGTAGKETQYF
TRBV6-2/TRBV6-3	TRBJ2-7	NA	NA	TGTGCCAGCAATTTCCCCGGCCGTACCTACGAGCAGTACTTC	CASNFPGRTYEQYF
TRBV15	TRBJ1-2	many	NA	TGTGCCACCAGGGCGGGAGGGGACCCCTATGGCTACACCTTC	CATRAGGDPYGYTF
TRBV5-1	TRBJ2-2	few	NA	TGCGCCAGCAGCTTCCTACTTCGAGAGGTCGGGGAGCTGTTTTTT	CASSFLLREVGELFF
TRBV6-6	TRBJ1-1	many	NA	TGTGCCAGCAGGCTCGGGCGGGGGAACACTGAAGCTTTCTTT	CASRLGRGNTEAFF
TRBV20-1	TRBJ2-7	NA	NA	TGCAGTGCTCGGTGGTCCTCCTACGAGCAGTACTTC	CSARWSSYEQYF
TRBV20-1	TRBJ1-5	few	NA	TGCAGTGGCCCCCGCACACCCAACAATCAGCCCCAGCATTTT	CSGPRTPNNQPQHF
TRBV5-1	TRBJ2-3	few	TRBD1	TGCGCCAGCAGCTTGGAGACAGGGGTCACAGATACGCAGTATTTT	CASSLETGVTDTQYF
TRBV19	TRBJ1-4	once	NA	TGTGCCAGTAGTAGAAGCGGACAGATCTATGAAAAACTGTTTTTT	CASSRSGQIYEKLFF
TRBV14	TRBJ2-3	NA	TRBD1	TGTGCCAGCAGCCCGTGGACAGGGGTGGATACGCAGTATTTT	CASSPWTGVDTQYF
TRBV7-6	TRBJ2-7	few	NA	TGTGCCAGCAGCTTAGGTTTAAGCGAGGACTACGAGCAGTACTTC	CASSLGLSEDYEQYF
TRBV6-5	TRBJ2-1	NA	NA	TGTGCCAGCAGCTCCGCCTTGTGGAGCTCCTACAATGAGCAGTTCTTC	CASSSALWSSYNEQFF
TRBV7-2	TRBJ2-2	NA	TRBD1	TGTGCCAGCAGCTTGCGGACAGGGGGCGGAACCGGGGAGCTGTTTTTT	CASSLRTGGGTGELFF